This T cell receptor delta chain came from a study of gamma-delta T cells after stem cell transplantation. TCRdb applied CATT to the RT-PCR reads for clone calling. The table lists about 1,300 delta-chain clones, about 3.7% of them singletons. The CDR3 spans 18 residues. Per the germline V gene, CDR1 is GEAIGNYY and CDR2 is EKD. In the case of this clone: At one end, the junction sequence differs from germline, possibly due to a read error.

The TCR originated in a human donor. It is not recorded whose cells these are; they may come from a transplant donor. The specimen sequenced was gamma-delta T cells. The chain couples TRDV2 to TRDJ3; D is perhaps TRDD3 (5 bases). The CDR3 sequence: CACDTVDPSSWDTRRMFF. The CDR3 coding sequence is TGTGCCTGTGACACGGTGGACCCCAGCTCCTGGGACACCCGACGGATGTTTTTC.